These 5 T cell receptor beta chains were all obtained from the same sample, sequenced in a study of radiotherapy plus CTLA-4 blockade in lung cancer. Only in-frame clones appear in the TCRdb table, and some are missing; sequencing was by immunoSEQ multiplex PCR. The sample contains fewer than 100,000 clones, under 80% of which appear only once. The specimen comprised peripheral blood, sampled from a patient treated with radiotherapy plus ipilimumab. The receptors shown here come from a human donor with non-small cell lung cancer whose response to radiotherapy plus ipilimumab could not be evaluated. Some clones in this sample may be carry-over from other donors' samples.

The V and J genes are TRBV4-2 and TRBJ2-1; TRBD2 matches at 12 bases. This CDR3 is 16 amino acids long. Germline trimming cut 0 bases from V and 7 bases from J; bases unmatched to any gene: 4. Germline CDR1 reads LGHNA; CDR2 reads YNFKEQ. The CDR3 is CASSQDALAGGNEQFF. The CDR3 DNA reads as TGTGCCAGCAGCCAAGACGCACTAGCGGGGGGAAATGAGCAGTTCTTC.

This sequence joins TRBV29-1 and TRBJ1-2; a possible D gene is TRBD1 (5 bases). There are 13 residues in the CDR3. The V end lost 2 bases, the J end lost 8 bases, and 15 bases lay between the germline ends. Germline CDR1 reads SQVTM; CDR2 reads ANQGSEA. CDR3 sequence (DNA): TGCAGCGTTGAATGGGGCCCGGGTTTAGGCTACACCTTC. It translates to CSVEWGPGLGYTF.

The J gene is TRBJ2-3, the V gene TRBV10-3; TRBD1 aligns across 7 bases. Germline V gives CDR1 ENHRY, CDR2 SYGVKD. Losses at the gene ends were 6 bases for V and 2 bases for J; bases not matched to a gene: 5. The length of the CDR3 is 14 residues. The CDR3 reads CAIRDDRDTDTQYF. CDR3 sequence (DNA): TGTGCCATCAGGGACGACAGGGACACAGATACGCAGTATTTT.

The sample holds one count of this clone. J is TRBJ1-2 and V is TRBV4-1; D is uncertain. From germline, CDR1 is MGHRA and CDR2 YSYEKL. This CDR3 has 16 amino acids. Between the trimmed V and J ends, which lost 1 base and 4 bases, there was a span of 16 bases. Here the CDR3 reads CASSQAEGRFLYGYTF. As DNA, the CDR3 is TGCGCCAGCAGCCAAGCCGAGGGCCGGTTTCTCTATGGCTACACCTTC.

V usage is TRBV10-1 and J usage is TRBJ2-3; 7 bases line up with TRBD2. CDR3 length equals 18 residues. V lost 3 bases to trimming and J lost 2 bases; unmatched junction nucleotides: 14. Germline V gives CDR1 WNHNN, CDR2 SYGVQD (reference sequence). The CDR3 sequence is CASSDPPSGRFLTDTQYF. DNA of the CDR3: TGCGCCAGCAGTGATCCCCCTAGCGGACGATTTCTCACAGATACGCAGTATTTT.